The rows below give T cell receptor beta chains drawn from one sample of a study of OX40 agonist ivuxolimab in advanced cancers. Data came from immunoSEQ multiplex PCR; TCRdb stores just in-frame clones and leaves some out. The repertoire has some 74,000 clones, 90% of them found once; the top ten carry 0.33%. The sample in question was CD4+ or CD8+ T cells sorted from blood, obtained in a trial of the OX40 agonist ivuxolimab. The receptors derive from an adult with an advanced solid tumor such as melanoma, head and neck, liver or kidney cancer. CDR3s include the opening cysteine and the closing phenylalanine or tryptophan. The order of the fields is V gene, clone size, J gene, D gene, CDR3 DNA, CDR3 protein. A D gene is named only where the DNA matches it firmly. Size tells how often a clone was seen (once, few, many) or the class of an expanded clone, and some rows leave it out.

TRBV6-5	-	TRBJ1-1	-	TGTGCCAGCAGTTACTTCATGAACACTGAAGCTTTCTTT	CASSYFMNTEAFF
TRBV6-1	-	TRBJ1-1	-	TGTGCCAGCAGTGAAATTCCAGTTGTGTTCACTGAAGCTTTCTTT	CASSEIPVVFTEAFF
TRBV9	once	TRBJ2-3	TRBD2	TGTGCCAGCAGCGTAGGCGGGGGACTAGCTAGTACAGATACGCAGTATTTT	CASSVGGGLASTDTQYF
TRBV30	-	TRBJ2-7	-	TGTGCCTGGGGCAGGGTACCGTCCCACGAGCAGTACTTC	CAWGRVPSHEQYF
TRBV28	few	TRBJ1-5	-	TGTGCCAGCAGGACGGGGGGCCATCAGCCCCAGCATTTT	CASRTGGHQPQHF
TRBV28	-	TRBJ2-1	TRBD1	TGTGCCAGCCTCCTACAGGGGGCGTCCAATGAGCAGTTCTTC	CASLLQGASNEQFF
TRBV7-2	-	TRBJ1-3	-	TGTGCCAGCAGCTTCGAAACAGGCGGGGACTCTGGAAACACCATATATTTT	CASSFETGGDSGNTIYF
TRBV9	-	TRBJ1-4	TRBD1	TGTGCCAGCAGCGCCGGGACAGGCAGCCGGAATGAAAAACTGTTTTTT	CASSAGTGSRNEKLFF
TRBV19	-	TRBJ1-1	-	TGTGCCAGTAGTATAGAGGGCGCATTGAACACTGAAGCTTTCTTT	CASSIEGALNTEAFF
TRBV7-8	-	TRBJ2-7	-	TGTGCCAGCAGCGCTACGGGACGGAGCTCCTACGAGCAGTACTTC	CASSATGRSSYEQYF
TRBV7-2	-	TRBJ2-5	-	TGTGCCAGCAGCTTCAAAACGGGACAAGAGACCCAGTACTTC	CASSFKTGQETQYF
TRBV7-3	-	TRBJ2-1	TRBD1	TGTGCCAGCAGCTTAAAGTTAGGGGGCCGCCTTGATGAGCAGTTCTTC	CASSLKLGGRLDEQFF
TRBV7-9	-	TRBJ1-4	-	TGTGCCAGCAGTATTGACCGGCGCAATGAAAAACTGTTTTTT	CASSIDRRNEKLFF
TRBV5-6	-	TRBJ2-1	TRBD2	TGTGCCAGCAGCTCCCCCGGGACTAGCGGGGGGGCGTCCTACAATGAGCAGTTCTTC	CASSSPGTSGGASYNEQFF
TRBV6-1	few	TRBJ1-2	TRBD1	TGTGCCAGCCCAGGACAGGCCTCGCGTGGCTACACCTTC	CASPGQASRGYTF
TRBV2	-	TRBJ1-1	TRBD1	TGTGCCAGCAGCGGGACAGCAAACACTGAAGCTTTCTTT	CASSGTANTEAFF
TRBV19	-	TRBJ1-2	TRBD1	TGTGCCAGTAGTCGGAAGGACAGGGTTCGATATGGCTACACCTTC	CASSRKDRVRYGYTF
TRBV5-1	-	TRBJ2-3	TRBD2	TGCGCCAGCAGCTTGACTTCAACTTGGCGGGGGGGTTCAGATACGCAGTATTTT	CASSLTSTWRGGSDTQYF
TRBV14	-	TRBJ1-6	-	TGTGCCAGCAGCCTAAACAGCCAGAATTCACCCCTCCACTTT	CASSLNSQNSPLHF
TRBV19	-	TRBJ2-7	TRBD1	TGTGCCAGTCGACCGGGACAGTCTTCCTACGAGCAGTACTTC	CASRPGQSSYEQYF
TRBV4-2	-	TRBJ2-5	-	TGTGCCAGCAGCCAAGATATCTGGGGGGAGACCCAGTACTTC	CASSQDIWGETQYF
TRBV13	-	TRBJ1-1	-	TGTGCCAGCAGCTTAGGCCGTTTACAGTTCGCTGAAGCTTTCTTT	CASSLGRLQFAEAFF
TRBV5-4	once	TRBJ2-1	TRBD2	TGTGCCAGCAGCCCGACTAGCGGGGGGGCTTGGGAGCAGTTCTTC	CASSPTSGGAWEQFF
TRBV6-1	-	TRBJ1-5	TRBD1	TGTGCCAGCAGAGTAATACAGGGGGCTAATCAGCCCCAGCATTTT	CASRVIQGANQPQHF
TRBV7-9	-	TRBJ2-5	-	TGTGCCAGCAGCCCCGGTCAGTTAGGGGAGACCCAGTACTTC	CASSPGQLGETQYF
TRBV7-9	-	TRBJ2-3	-	TGTGCCAGCAGCCCCGGAACAGCCCCTAGCACAGATACGCAGTATTTT	CASSPGTAPSTDTQYF
TRBV18	-	TRBJ1-2	-	TGTGCCAGCGCCCACCGGGAGAATGGCTACACCTTC	CASAHRENGYTF
TRBV9	few	TRBJ1-1	-	TGTGCCAGCAGCGTAGCGTGGGAAACTGAAGCTTTCTTT	CASSVAWETEAFF
TRBV15	-	TRBJ2-3	-	TGTGCCACCAGCAGAGCCAGAGCAGATACGCAGTATTTT	CATSRARADTQYF
TRBV19	-	TRBJ2-1	-	TGTGCCAGTAGTATCGACAGCAACAATGAGCAGTTCTTC	CASSIDSNNEQFF
TRBV2	-	TRBJ1-5	-	TGTGCCAGCAACCAGGGATTAGATCAGCCCCAGCATTTT	CASNQGLDQPQHF
TRBV7-8	-	TRBJ2-4	-	TGTGCCAGCAGCGGAGGGGACAGCCAAAACATTCAGTACTTC	CASSGGDSQNIQYF
TRBV7-3	-	TRBJ2-1	-	TGTGCCAGCAGCCTCCAGGGGTTAACTGGGAATGAGCAGTTCTTC	CASSLQGLTGNEQFF
TRBV19	few	TRBJ1-1	-	TGTGCCAGTAGTATAAGGGCAGGGACCGCTGAAGCTTTCTTT	CASSIRAGTAEAFF
TRBV5-1	few	TRBJ1-6	-	TGCGCCAGCAGCTTGGACGGCGGGGATTCACCCCTCCACTTT	CASSLDGGDSPLHF
TRBV7-2	once	TRBJ2-3	TRBD1	TGTGCCAGCAGCCCAGGGGGACAGGGGGAGACGCAGTATTTT	CASSPGGQGETQYF
TRBV7-9	-	TRBJ2-1	-	TGTGCCAGCAGCTTAGGGGGGAATCCCTACAATGAGCAGTTCTTC	CASSLGGNPYNEQFF
TRBV6-5	-	TRBJ2-3	-	TGTGCCAGCAGTTCTAGCTGGGCAGATACGCAGTATTTT	CASSSSWADTQYF
TRBV5-1	-	TRBJ2-3	-	TGCGCCAGCAGCTGGCGAGAGGCAGGGGCCACAGATACGCAGTATTTT	CASSWREAGATDTQYF
TRBV7-8	once	TRBJ1-5	TRBD1	TGTGCCAGCACCTCGGGGACAGGGGGCAATCAGCCCCAGCATTTT	CASTSGTGGNQPQHF
TRBV13	-	TRBJ1-3	-	TGTGCCAGCAGCATAGACAGGTCCCTCTCTGGAAACACCATATATTTT	CASSIDRSLSGNTIYF
TRBV5-1	few	TRBJ1-6	TRBD1	TGCGCCAGCAGCTTGGCTGGGACAGGACGTTCACCCCTCCACTTT	CASSLAGTGRSPLHF
TRBV2	few	TRBJ1-5	-	TGTGCCAGCAGTGAAGAGCGAGTCAATCAGCCCCAGCATTTT	CASSEERVNQPQHF
TRBV6-4	few	TRBJ1-1	-	TGTGCCAGCAGTGACTCGAGCGTGGGAACTGAAGCTTTCTTT	CASSDSSVGTEAFF
TRBV19	once	TRBJ1-3	-	TGTGCCAGTAGTACCACCGACATTTTCAGCTCTGGAAACACCATATATTTT	CASSTTDIFSSGNTIYF
TRBV28	-	TRBJ1-1	-	TGTGCCAGCAGTTTGTGGAACACTGAAGCTTTCTTT	CASSLWNTEAFF
TRBV6-6	-	TRBJ2-2	TRBD1	TGTGCCAGCAAATTGGACAGGGCGGGCGGGGAGCTGTTTTTT	CASKLDRAGGELFF
TRBV27	-	TRBJ1-1	TRBD1	TGTGCCAGCATCCCCGGGACAGGGGTAACTGAAGCTTTCTTT	CASIPGTGVTEAFF
TRBV11-2	-	TRBJ2-3	TRBD1	TGTGCCAGCAGCTTAGGGACAGGGGTGACAGATACGCAGTATTTT	CASSLGTGVTDTQYF
TRBV19	-	TRBJ2-3	-	TGTGCCAGTAGTATTTCGAGGGGTGGAGTAGATACGCAGTATTTT	CASSISRGGVDTQYF
TRBV6-1	once	TRBJ2-2	-	TGTGCCAGCAGTGAAATTGTTGTCGCCGGGGAGCTGTTTTTT	CASSEIVVAGELFF
TRBV6-5	-	TRBJ1-4	-	TGTGCCAGCAGTTACGGCGGGATTGAAAAACTGTTTTTT	CASSYGGIEKLFF
TRBV4-1	-	TRBJ1-3	-	TGCGCCAGCAGCCAAGTCGGGGATTCGGGGAACACCATATATTTT	CASSQVGDSGNTIYF
TRBV11-2	-	TRBJ1-5	-	TGTGCCAGCAGCTTAACGGACGGGTCTCAGCCCCAGCATTTT	CASSLTDGSQPQHF
TRBV2	-	TRBJ2-3	TRBD2	TGTGCCAGCAGTAGACTAGCGGGGGACACAGATACGCAGTATTTT	CASSRLAGDTDTQYF
TRBV6-5	-	TRBJ1-6	-	TGTGCCAGCAGTTGGTACGGAGGTAGTAATTCACCCCTCCACTTT	CASSWYGGSNSPLHF
TRBV7-9	-	TRBJ1-2	-	TGTGCCAGCAGTCCTCCCCCAGGGGCGGGATATGGCTACACCTTC	CASSPPPGAGYGYTF
TRBV18	-	TRBJ2-5	-	TGTGCCAGCACCTCACCGGCTGTAGAGACCCAGTACTTC	CASTSPAVETQYF
TRBV5-4	-	TRBJ2-7	-	TGTGCCAGCAGCTTGGTCGGGGGGCTGAACGAGCAGTACTTC	CASSLVGGLNEQYF
TRBV5-4	-	TRBJ1-6	-	TGTGCCAGCAGCTCGACGACACAGGGTACTTCACCCCTCCACTTT	CASSSTTQGTSPLHF